The 25 T cell receptor beta chains below were found in one sample sequenced in a study of blood T cell repertoires in COVID-19 (TCRdb year 2020). Libraries were constructed by the immunoSEQ multiplex PCR assay. The source is immuneACCESS, and TCRdb retained only in-frame sequences with V and J called. Part of the clones is not carried over; for the studies checked, unresolved V genes explain less than half of this, and the remainder is unexplained. Counted in this sample were about 110,000 clones; 80% to 90% of them appeared once. The ten largest make up approximately 1.3% of the sample. The sample was peripheral blood. The source of these receptors is a middle-aged man with acute or convalescent COVID-19.

The chain is built from TRBV19 and TRBJ2-2; D not resolved. The length of the CDR3 is 14 residues. Per the germline V gene, CDR1 is LNHDA and CDR2 is SQIVND (reference sequence). The V end lost 6 bases, the J end lost 3 bases, and 11 bases lay between the germline ends. The CDR3 loop reads CASSQRLYTGELFF. CDR3 DNA sequence: TGTGCCAGTAGCCAAAGACTGTACACCGGGGAGCTGTTTTTT.

The chain couples TRBV19 to TRBJ1-2; D remains ambiguous. V was shortened by 5 bases and J by 6 bases, with 10 bases between the two germline ends. This CDR3 contains 12 residues. Germline-derived CDR1 and CDR2 are LNHDA and SQIVND (reference sequence). The CDR3 here is CASSLRGHGYTF. The CDR3 DNA follows: TGTGCCAGTAGTCTACGAGGGCATGGCTACACCTTC.

The CDR3 here is CASSLTGTGAGYEQYF. The CDR3 DNA follows: TGTGCCAGCAGCCTTACCGGGACAGGGGCGGGATACGAGCAGTACTTC. The chain recombines TRBV7-3 with TRBJ2-7; the match to TRBD1 covers 10 bases. V shed 5 bases and J 4 bases; nucleotides not matched to a gene: 11. This CDR3 comprises 16 residues. The V gene's germline CDR1 is SGHTA and CDR2 FQGTGA.

The chain couples TRBV7-8 to TRBJ2-2; 11 bases are a match to TRBD2. The CDR3 is made up of 14 amino acids. Unmatched junction bases numbered 4, after V lost 6 bases and J lost 7 bases. CDR1 is SGHVS, CDR2 FQNEAQ, per germline. The CDR3 DNA reads as TGTGCCAGCAGAAGTAGCGGGAGGGGCGGGGAGCTGTTTTTT. This translates into CASRSSGRGGELFF.

Regarding this clone: Because the CDR3's place on the DNA is in doubt, the DNA is left out and the CDR3 is given as listed by TCRdb. This sequence joins TRBV12-3 or TRBV12-4 and TRBJ1-2. The CDR3 length equals 12 residues, ends included. CDR3 residues: CASSWGGGTTFF.

The chain joins TRBV5-6 to TRBJ2-2; 7 bases fit TRBD1. CDR1 and CDR2 from the germline V gene are SGHDT and YYEEEE. The CDR3 has 17 amino acids. The junction had 11 bases not matched to a gene; V was cut back by 4 bases and J by 2 bases. The CDR3 coding sequence is TGTGCCAGCAGCCCGGCTTTGGGGACAGCTAACACCGGGGAGCTGTTTTTT. Protein: CASSPALGTANTGELFF.

V and J are TRBV7-3 and TRBJ2-1; 12 nucleotides match TRBD2. This CDR3 is built from 17 residues. The J segment lost 7 bases and the V segment lost 0 bases, leaving 7 bases of the junction unmatched. Germline CDR1 SGHTA, CDR2 FQGTGA. CDR3 loop: CASSLTRLAGGSNEQFF. CDR3 DNA sequence: TGTGCCAGCAGCTTAACTCGGCTAGCGGGAGGGTCTAATGAGCAGTTCTTC.

The gene calls are TRBV7-2 and TRBJ1-6, with D uncertain. The CDR3 extends over 15 amino acids. Germline CDR1 and CDR2: SGHTA and FQGNSA. The ends were cut back, 5 bases at V and 10 bases at J, with 18 bases in the middle. CDR3 protein: CASSALEGLGSPLHF. CDR3 DNA sequence: TGTGCCAGCAGCGCCCTGGAGGGTTTAGGCTCACCCCTCCACTTT.

This clone has a single count. The chain carries TRBV5-6 and TRBJ1-2; TRBD1 might be the D (6 bases). V was cut by 1 base and J by 6 bases, with 16 bases left in between. CDR1 and CDR2 from the germline V gene are SGHDT and YYEEEE. CDR3 length equals 15 residues. The CDR3 DNA reads as TGTGCCAGCAGCTTGTGGTCTCTGCCAGGGGATGGCTACACCTTC. It yields the protein CASSLWSLPGDGYTF.

This sequence joins TRBV7-9 and TRBJ2-3; 7 positions match TRBD2. V trimming: 5 bases; J trimming: 0 bases; junction bases outside the gene matches: 8. The length of the CDR3 is 16 residues. Germline-derived CDR1 and CDR2 are SEHNR and FQNEAQ (reference sequence). The CDR3 protein is CASSPPGGSSTDTQYF. The CDR3, as DNA: TGTGCCAGCAGCCCACCCGGGGGGAGTAGCACAGATACGCAGTATTTT. Looking up the rest from reference TRBV7-9 and TRBJ2-3 gives the full variable domain: DTGVSQNPRHKITKRGQNVTFRCDPISEHNRLYWYRQTLGQGPEFLTYFQNEAQLEKSRLLSDRFSAERPKGSFSTLEIQRTEQGDSAMYLCASSPPGGSSTDTQYFGPGTRLTVL.

The chain has TRBV3-1 (or the pseudogene TRBV3-2) and TRBJ2-1; D not resolved. CDR3 size: 11 residues. V shed 1 base and J shed 13 bases, with 8 bases lying between them. Looked up from germline, CDR1 is LGHDT and CDR2 is YNNKEL (reference sequence). The CDR3 spells CASSQAGHQFF. CDR3 DNA sequence: TGTGCCAGCAGCCAAGCAGGCCATCAGTTCTTC.

This chain connects TRBV6-5 to TRBJ1-5; TRBD1 matches at 9 bases. Per the germline V gene, CDR1 is MNHEY and CDR2 is SVGAGI. Trimming at V came to 5 bases and at J to 5 bases, leaving 7 bases not matched to a gene. The CDR3 has 15 amino acids. CDR3 amino acids: CASSHGGTGYQPQHF. The CDR3 DNA follows: TGTGCCAGCAGTCACGGCGGGACAGGGTATCAGCCCCAGCATTTT.

The chain has TRBV14 and TRBJ1-6, with D perhaps TRBD1 (5 bases). CDR1 is SGHDN and CDR2 is FVKESK in the germline V gene. The V and J ends lost 1 base and 3 bases respectively, with 10 bases between them. The CDR3 consists of 16 residues. The CDR3 nucleotides are TGTGCCAGCAGCCAAGTCGGGGGTGTCTATAATTCACCCCTCCACTTT. It is translated as CASSQVGGVYNSPLHF.

The V gene is TRBV27, the J gene TRBJ1-6; D gene uncertain. The germline V gene has CDR1 MNHEY and CDR2 SMNVEV (reference sequence). V lost 5 bases and J lost 3, with 11 bases in between. This CDR3 is built from 15 residues. The CDR3 loop reads CASSLKAGYNSPLHF. The CDR3 DNA is TGTGCCAGCAGTCTGAAGGCGGGCTATAATTCACCCCTCCACTTT.

This chain uses TRBV23-1 with TRBJ2-3; 8 bases fit TRBD2. TRBV23-1 is given ORF status, its function remaining uncertain. The CDR3 is 13 residues long. V gave up 8 bases and J gave up 6 bases; unmatched junction bases: 7. CDR3 sequence (DNA): TGCGCCAGCCGAACGGGGGGGCTGGATACGCAGTATTTT. Translated, it gives CASRTGGLDTQYF.

CDR3 DNA: TGTGCCAGCACCGACTCTCTAGCGGGGGGGCCTAATGAGCAGTTCTTC. This codes for CASTDSLAGGPNEQFF. J is TRBJ2-1 and V is TRBV2; TRBD2 matches at 12 bases. CDR1 SNHLY and CDR2 FYNNEI come from the germline V gene. With V trimmed by 7 bases and J by 7 bases, 11 bases remained unmatched. The CDR3 contains 16 residues. The variable domain in full, with the rest retrieved from reference TRBV2 and TRBJ2-1, is EPEVTQTPSHQVTQMGQEVILRCVPISNHLYFYWYRQILGQKVEFLVSFYNNEISEKSEIFDDQFSVERPDGSNFTLKIRSTKLEDSAMYFCASTDSLAGGPNEQFFGPGTRLTVL.

CDR3 protein: CASSEWTGDSPLHF. CDR3 coding DNA: TGTGCCAGCAGTGAGTGGACAGGGGATTCACCCCTCCACTTT. The chain is built from TRBV6-1 and TRBJ1-6; 9 bases fit TRBD1. Germline V CDR1 and CDR2: MNHNS, SASEGT. The CDR3 runs 14 residues. The V and J ends lost 3 bases and 8 bases, in that order; junction bases with no gene match: 2.

V usage is TRBV6-5 and J usage is TRBJ2-1, with D possibly TRBD1 on 6 matching bases. The V end lost 8 bases, the J end lost 6 bases, and 11 bases lay between the germline ends. The V gene's germline CDR1 is MNHEY and CDR2 SVGAGI. The CDR3 totals 12 residues. CDR3 nucleotides: TGTGCCAGCTGGGGGCCTATCAATGAGCAGTTCTTC. This translates into CASWGPINEQFF.

This clone was picked up a small number of times. This chain connects TRBV4-3 to TRBJ1-6; D might be TRBD1 (6 bases). Germline CDR1 reads LGHNA; CDR2 reads YSLEER. The germline V and J ends were trimmed by 6 bases and 9 bases, with 15 bases remaining between them. CDR3 length: 14 residues. CDR3 nucleotide sequence: TGCGCCAGCAGGCCCGCGGGGGGCCGTTCACCCCTCCACTTT. This encodes CASRPAGGRSPLHF.

This rearrangement joins TRBV12-2 to TRBJ2-7; the D call of TRBD2 is as the table states it, not checked on the DNA. TRBV12-2 is flagged as a pseudogene. The CDR3 sequence is 15 residues long. CDR3 DNA: TGTGCAAGTCGCTTAAAACTAGCGAGTCCCTACGAGCAGTACTTC. Its protein product is CASRLKLASPYEQYF.

This chain joins TRBV24-1 and TRBJ2-5; D gene unclear. Germline CDR1 KGHDR, CDR2 SFDVKD. Trimming removed 3 bases from V and 0 bases from J, with 4 bases in between. The CDR3 spans 13 residues. CDR3 region: CATSDPNQETQYF. DNA for the CDR3: TGTGCCACCAGTGATCCCAACCAAGAGACCCAGTACTTC.

The rearrangement links TRBV6-2 or TRBV6-3 to TRBJ2-2; possibly TRBD1 for D (6 bases). With 6 bases removed from V and 0 bases from J, the gap between germline ends came to 14 bases. There are 16 residues in the CDR3. The germline gives CDR1 MNHEY, CDR2 SVGEGT. CDR3 residues: CASSRTGWSNTGELFF. The CDR3 nucleotides are TGTGCCAGCAGCCGAACAGGGTGGTCGAACACCGGGGAGCTGTTTTTT.

This chain links TRBV4-2 with TRBJ2-3, with 9 bases lining up with TRBD2. Per germline, CDR1 LGHNA and CDR2 YNFKEQ. The ends lost 1 base at V and 4 bases at J; junction bases unmatched: 6. This CDR3 contains 16 residues. The CDR3 DNA reads TGTGCCAGCAGCCAAGTGGGCGGGAGGGGTCCAGATACGCAGTATTTT. It is translated as CASSQVGGRGPDTQYF.

The table lists this clone with a count of one. V gene TRBV28 combines with J gene TRBJ1-2; 11 bases line up with TRBD1. The CDR3 has 15 residues. V trimming: 3 bases; J trimming: 4 bases; junction bases outside the gene matches: 4. Germline loops: CDR1 MDHEN, CDR2 SYDVKM. CDR3 nucleotides: TGTGCCAGCAGTTTTGGACAGGGGGCAGGCTATGGCTACACCTTC. It translates to CASSFGQGAGYGYTF.

This chain uses TRBV7-2 with TRBJ2-1; the match to TRBD2 covers 9 bases. V shed 5 bases and J 0 bases; nucleotides not matched to a gene: 5. CDR1 is SGHTA, CDR2 FQGNSA, per germline. This CDR3 region has 16 residues. As DNA, the CDR3 is TGTGCCAGCAGCGGGACTAGCTTGAGCTCCTACAATGAGCAGTTCTTC. It yields the protein CASSGTSLSSYNEQFF.